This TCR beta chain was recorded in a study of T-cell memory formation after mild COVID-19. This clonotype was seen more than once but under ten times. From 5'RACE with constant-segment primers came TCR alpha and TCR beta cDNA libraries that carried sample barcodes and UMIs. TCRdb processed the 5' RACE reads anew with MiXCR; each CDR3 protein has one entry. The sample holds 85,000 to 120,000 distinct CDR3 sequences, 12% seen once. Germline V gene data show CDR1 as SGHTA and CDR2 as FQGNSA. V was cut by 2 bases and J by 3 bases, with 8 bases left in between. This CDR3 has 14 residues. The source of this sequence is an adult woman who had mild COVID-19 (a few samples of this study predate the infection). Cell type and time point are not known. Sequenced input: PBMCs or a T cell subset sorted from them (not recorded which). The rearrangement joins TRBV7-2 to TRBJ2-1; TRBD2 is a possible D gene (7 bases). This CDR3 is CASSLRGGYNEQFF. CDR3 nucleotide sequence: TGTGCCAGCAGCTTAAGGGGGGGCTACAATGAGCAGTTCTTC.